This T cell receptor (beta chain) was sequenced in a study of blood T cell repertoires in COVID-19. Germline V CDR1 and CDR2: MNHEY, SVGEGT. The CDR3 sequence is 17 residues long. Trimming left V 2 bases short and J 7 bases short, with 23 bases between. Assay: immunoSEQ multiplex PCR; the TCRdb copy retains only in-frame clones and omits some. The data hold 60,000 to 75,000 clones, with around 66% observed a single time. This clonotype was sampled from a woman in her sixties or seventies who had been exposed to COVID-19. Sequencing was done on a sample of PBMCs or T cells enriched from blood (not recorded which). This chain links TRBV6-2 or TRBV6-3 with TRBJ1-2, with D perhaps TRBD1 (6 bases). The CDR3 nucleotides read TGTGCCAGCAGTTACGGCGGGTCCAGGACAGCGAGGGGTGGCTACACCTTC. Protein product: CASSYGGSRTARGGYTF.